The clone carrying this T cell receptor (beta chain) showed up many times. The CDR3 loop spans 17 amino acids. Per germline, CDR1 SEHNR and CDR2 FQNEAQ (reference sequence). Trimming took 5 bases from V and 0 from J, leaving 20 bases between them. The sample belongs to a study of read filtering for tumor transcriptome and immune sequencing. Study-level background: Whole-transcriptome libraries were prepared after DNase treatment.

The library was built from 400 to 500 ng RNA with molecular barcoded adaptors for alpha/delta and beta/gamma chains. TCRdb itself ran the reads through MiXCR, one entry per CDR3 protein. Among 7,000 to 10,000 distinct CDR3 sequences listed, around a sixth were seen once. The chain couples TRBV7-9 to TRBJ2-7; a weak D match, TRBD2 (6 bases). This TCR was recovered from a donor at least 40 years old with multiple myeloma. Material for sequencing was a population of CD138-negative cells sorted from bone marrow. The CDR3 here is CASSRRGGADISYEQYF. In nucleotides, the CDR3 is TGTGCCAGCAGCCGGCGGGGTGGAGCCGATATCTCCTACGAGCAGTACTTC.